A selection of T cell receptor beta chains follows, all from one sample in a study of identifying expanded T cells in peripheral blood. Measured with immunoSEQ multiplex PCR; TCRdb has only the in-frame clones, and not every one. Of approximately 90,000 clones in the sample, roughly 90% are singletons; the top ten hold 3% to 5%. Sequenced input: blood. These receptors were obtained from a person aged 18 to 75 in good health. CDR3s include the opening cysteine and the closing phenylalanine or tryptophan. A D gene is named only where the DNA matches it firmly. For some rows the clone size is stated as once, few or many, or as a class when expanded; others skip it.

TGTGCCAGCAGCTTACCGTCGGGGGGCTACGAGCAGTACTTC,CASSLPSGGYEQYF,NA,TRBV7-6,TRBD2,TRBJ2-7
TGTGCCAGCAATACAGGGGACACCGGGGAGCTGTTTTTT,CASNTGDTGELFF,NA,TRBV6-1,TRBD1,TRBJ2-2
TGCAGCGAGGTCCGGCGGGGCCGGGGCTACACCTTC,CSEVRRGRGYTF,once,TRBV29-1,NA,TRBJ1-2
TGTGCCAGCATATACAGCTACGAGCAGTACTTC,CASIYSYEQYF,NA,TRBV2,NA,TRBJ2-7
TGCAGTGCTAAGGACGCCAATGAGCAGTTCTTC,CSAKDANEQFF,NA,TRBV20-1,NA,TRBJ2-1
TGTGCCAGCAGTTTCAGGGTCCCTACCTCCTACGAGCAGTACTTC,CASSFRVPTSYEQYF,NA,TRBV27,NA,TRBJ2-7
TGCGCCAGCAGTGAGCTTCGGGGAACAGGGGCGAACACTGAAGCTTTCTTT,CASSELRGTGANTEAFF,NA,TRBV10-2,TRBD1,TRBJ1-1
TGCGCCAGCAGCCCCGAGCAGTTCTTC,CASSPEQFF,NA,TRBV4-3,NA,TRBJ2-1
TGTGCCAGCAGCCTTGCCCTGGGCAAAAACACTGAAGCTTTCTTT,CASSLALGKNTEAFF,NA,TRBV4-2,NA,TRBJ1-1
TGTGCCAGCAGTTTTCCCTCCGAGGGGGAGCTGTTTTTT,CASSFPSEGELFF,NA,TRBV28,NA,TRBJ2-2
TGTGCCAGCAGTTACTCAAGGAGAACCTACGAGCAGTACTTC,CASSYSRRTYEQYF,NA,TRBV6-5,NA,TRBJ2-7
TGTGCCAGCAGCCCCTTTCCGCTTCCAAACACTGAAGCTTTCTTT,CASSPFPLPNTEAFF,NA,TRBV11-2,NA,TRBJ1-1
TGTGCCAGCAGTCTCACTAGCTTGAACACCGGGGAGCTGTTTTTT,CASSLTSLNTGELFF,NA,TRBV6-5,NA,TRBJ2-2
TGTGCCAGCAGCTTGGATCCGTTCCGCCCCGGCTACGAGCAGTACTTC,CASSLDPFRPGYEQYF,NA,TRBV5-4,NA,TRBJ2-7
TGCACCAGCAGCCACCTAAGGACTAGCGATTTGTACGAGCAGTACTTC,CTSSHLRTSDLYEQYF,NA,TRBV1,NA,TRBJ2-7
TGTGCCAGTAGTATCCGCAACTATGGCTACACCTTC,CASSIRNYGYTF,NA,TRBV19,NA,TRBJ1-2
TGTGCCAGCAGCGGACAGGGTACTGAAGCTTTCTTT,CASSGQGTEAFF,once,TRBV9,TRBD1,TRBJ1-1
TGTGCCAGCAGTGATCTAGCGGGGGGGCCGAACGGGGAGCTGTTTTTT,CASSDLAGGPNGELFF,NA,TRBV2,TRBD2,TRBJ2-2
TGTGCCAGCAGGCAAAGAGCTAACTATGGCTACACCTTC,CASRQRANYGYTF,NA,TRBV27,NA,TRBJ1-2
TGTGCCAGCAGCCCCCGTGGGGGAACGAACGAGCAGTACTTC,CASSPRGGTNEQYF,few,TRBV7-9,NA,TRBJ2-7
TGTGCCAGCAGCGTAGGTAGCGGGAGGGCCTTGACCGGGGAGCTGTTTTTT,CASSVGSGRALTGELFF,NA,TRBV9,TRBD2,TRBJ2-2
TGTGCCAGCAGTTCCCCTCGGGGGGAGTACTTC,CASSSPRGEYF,NA,TRBV6-6,TRBD2,TRBJ2-4
TGTGCCAGCAGCTTGGCCATAACGGGGGGGCCAGTCGCAGATACGCAGTATTTT,CASSLAITGGPVADTQYF,once,TRBV5-5,TRBD2,TRBJ2-3
TGTGCCAGTAGTCCCTCCCGGGACAGTTATGGCTACACCTTC,CASSPSRDSYGYTF,NA,TRBV19,TRBD1,TRBJ1-2
TGTGCCAGCAGCGTAGGGGGGATTACAGATACGCAGTATTTT,CASSVGGITDTQYF,NA,TRBV9,NA,TRBJ2-3
TGTGCCAGCAGCTTGCCTGGAAACCCTAAAACCGGGGAGCTGTTTTTT,CASSLPGNPKTGELFF,NA,TRBV5-6,NA,TRBJ2-2
TGTGCCTGGAGTTTCGCCACTAGGACAGGGGCTCTCTTCTCCTATAATTCACCCCTCCACTTT,CAWSFATRTGALFSYNSPLHF,NA,TRBV30,TRBD1,TRBJ1-6
TGCGCCAGCAGCCAAGATCCCAGAAATGGCTACACCTTC,CASSQDPRNGYTF,few,TRBV4-1,NA,TRBJ1-2
TGCGCCAGCAAGGAGGGGGGAAGCAATCAGCCCCAGCATTTT,CASKEGGSNQPQHF,NA,TRBV10-2,NA,TRBJ1-5
TGTGCCTGGAGTGCATACAGGGGAGGAGGCTACACCTTC,CAWSAYRGGGYTF,NA,TRBV30,TRBD1,TRBJ1-2
TGTGCCAGCAGCTTAAGTTTCGGGGAGACCCAGTACTTC,CASSLSFGETQYF,NA,TRBV7-9,NA,TRBJ2-5
TGTGCCAGCAGTTCCAGCGGGGGGGTCTACGAGCAGTACTTC,CASSSSGGVYEQYF,NA,TRBV6-5,TRBD2,TRBJ2-7
TGTGCCAGCAGTGAGGGGGGGGATACGCAGTATTTT,CASSEGGDTQYF,NA,TRBV2,TRBD2,TRBJ2-3
TGCGCCAGCAGCTTCACCGGGACAGGGGTCGGCCATGAGCAGTTCTTC,CASSFTGTGVGHEQFF,NA,TRBV5-1,TRBD1,TRBJ2-1
TGTGCCAGCAGCCCGTCCGGGACGCACTACGAGCAGTACTTC,CASSPSGTHYEQYF,few,TRBV11-3,NA,TRBJ2-7
TGTGCCAGCAGCTTATCTACTAGCGAGCAGTACTTC,CASSLSTSEQYF,once,TRBV7-9,NA,TRBJ2-7
TGTGCCAGTAGTCTGGGACAGGGGGCCTTGGCCCAGCATTTT,CASSLGQGALAQHF,NA,TRBV19,TRBD1,TRBJ1-5
TGTGCCAGCAGCTTAGATCTTCCCGGGACTAGATCGGATACGCAGTATTTT,CASSLDLPGTRSDTQYF,NA,TRBV11-3,TRBD2,TRBJ2-3
TGCAGCGTTAGCGGGAGGGCCGTGAATGAGCAGTTCTTC,CSVSGRAVNEQFF,NA,TRBV29-1,TRBD2,TRBJ2-1
TGTGCCAGCAGCTTAGATCCCGGGACAGGACCGAGCTCCTACGAGCAGTACTTC,CASSLDPGTGPSSYEQYF,NA,TRBV11-2,TRBD1,TRBJ2-7
TGTGCCAGCAGACTGACCGGGACAGGGCTGGTTGAGCAGTACTTC,CASRLTGTGLVEQYF,NA,TRBV7-2,TRBD1,TRBJ2-7
TGTGCCAGCAGCTTAGACCTGGTTAGCTACGAGCAGTACTTC,CASSLDLVSYEQYF,once,TRBV7-9,NA,TRBJ2-7
TGCGCCAGCAGTATGGCAGGGGTTTCCTACAATGAGCAGTTCTTC,CASSMAGVSYNEQFF,NA,TRBV5-1,NA,TRBJ2-1
TGTGCCAGCAGCCAAGAACCGGGGGGTGGCTACACCTTC,CASSQEPGGGYTF,once,TRBV7-6,NA,TRBJ1-2
TGCGCCAGCAGCCCGGGCCAGAGGGCGTATACGCAGTATTTT,CASSPGQRAYTQYF,NA,TRBV4-1,NA,TRBJ2-3
TGTGCCAGCTCACCACGGGACACCAACTACAATGAGCAGTTCTTC,CASSPRDTNYNEQFF,NA,TRBV18,NA,TRBJ2-1
TGCGCCAGCAGCCTTGGACTAGTCCAAGAGACCCAGTACTTC,CASSLGLVQETQYF,NA,TRBV5-1,TRBD2,TRBJ2-5
TGTGCCAGCAGCTTATTCATAGGGGAAGCTTTCTTT,CASSLFIGEAFF,once,TRBV7-2,NA,TRBJ1-1
TGCGCCAGCAGCCAAGGGGGCGATCAGCCCCAGCATTTT,CASSQGGDQPQHF,NA,TRBV4-1,NA,TRBJ1-5
TGTGCCAGTAGTATAGGTAGAAAGACTCTCAATCAGCCCCAGCATTTT,CASSIGRKTLNQPQHF,NA,TRBV19,NA,TRBJ1-5